A single sample is the source of the 24 T cell receptor beta chains below, sequenced in a study of technical replicates of blood from a handful of donors. The table came from immunoSEQ multiplex PCR; TCRdb's copy has only in-frame clones and leaves some out. The sample carries 80,000 to 95,000 clones, roughly nine tenths recorded once. The sequenced material came from T cells isolated from PBMCs. The receptors derive from a human donor in good health.

The J gene is TRBJ2-5, the V gene TRBV7-9, with TRBD2 matching over 7 bases. With V trimmed by 4 bases and J by 4 bases, 21 bases remained unmatched. Germline CDR1 is SEHNR and CDR2 is FQNEAQ (reference sequence). The CDR3 has 19 amino acids. The CDR3 spells CASSWTGFKRAGVSETQYF. The DNA for the CDR3 is TGTGCCAGCAGCTGGACCGGATTCAAACGGGCGGGAGTATCAGAGACCCAGTACTTC.

The chain has TRBV28 and TRBJ2-7; D possibly corresponds to TRBD1 (6 bases). Germline V lookup: CDR1 MDHEN, CDR2 SYDVKM. The ends were cut back, 5 bases at V and 6 bases at J, with 20 bases in the middle. CDR3 length equals 15 residues. The CDR3 loop is CASSPTTGTGGEQYF. In nucleotides, the CDR3 is TGTGCCAGCAGTCCTACTACAGGGACCGGAGGCGAGCAGTACTTC.

The chain is built from TRBV19 and TRBJ1-3; TRBD1 aligns across 10 bases. The CDR3 runs to 17 residues. V shed 7 bases, J shed 8 bases, and the junction held 17 bases outside the gene matches. Germline-derived CDR1 and CDR2 are LNHDA and SQIVND (reference sequence). CDR3: CASTNRDRGNFADTIYF. CDR3 coding DNA: TGTGCCAGTACAAACCGGGACAGGGGAAATTTCGCGGACACCATATATTTT.

The chain joins TRBV30 to TRBJ2-1; D is uncertain. The CDR3 has 19 residues. Trimming shortened V by 5 bases and J by 0 bases, and 26 bases separated the two germline ends. CDR1 GTSNPN and CDR2 SVGIG come from the germline V gene (reference sequence). As DNA, the CDR3 is TGTGCCTGGGTCGGTTTGGGCCCCTCGGCCTATCGCTCCTACAATGAGCAGTTCTTC. As protein: CAWVGLGPSAYRSYNEQFF.

This clone is a singleton in its sample. The gene calls are TRBV9 and TRBJ1-3, with unresolved D. V dropped 4 bases and J dropped 7 bases, with 15 bases sitting between them. This CDR3 has 14 residues. CDR1 and CDR2 from the germline V gene are SGDLS and YYNGEE. CDR3 sequence reads: CASSHPGYGNTIYF. The CDR3 DNA reads as TGTGCCAGCAGCCATCCGGGGTATGGGAACACCATATATTTT.

The chain is built from TRBV25-1 and TRBJ1-2; a possible D gene is TRBD1 (6 bases). The CDR3 loop spans 15 amino acids. Per the germline V gene, CDR1 is MGHDK and CDR2 is SYGVNS. Between the trimmed V and J ends, which lost 2 bases and 4 bases, there was a span of 14 bases. The chain's CDR3 is CASSENSGTPYGYTF. Here the CDR3 DNA reads TGTGCCAGCAGTGAAAACTCGGGGACACCCTATGGCTACACCTTC.

The genes are TRBV14 and TRBJ2-5; 9 bases align to TRBD2. This CDR3 is built from 17 residues. The ends lost 1 base at V and 0 bases at J; junction bases unmatched: 6. Per germline, CDR1 SGHDN and CDR2 FVKESK. The CDR3 nucleotides read TGTGCCAGCAGCCAAGCACTAGCGGGCTGGAACCAAGAGACCCAGTACTTC. It codes for CASSQALAGWNQETQYF.

The gene calls are TRBV5-4 and TRBJ1-1; D is undetermined. Germline V lookup: CDR1 SGHNT, CDR2 YYREEE (reference sequence). The germline V and J ends were trimmed by 0 bases and 2 bases, with 14 bases remaining between them. CDR3 length: 16 amino acids. CDR3 in DNA: TGTGCCAGCAGCTTGGGAGGGAGGGTGGAAAACACTGAAGCTTTCTTT. Translated, it gives CASSLGGRVENTEAFF.

This CDR3 reads CAWSRLADPTDTQYF. The CDR3 DNA sequence: TGTGCCTGGAGCCGTCTAGCGGACCCCACAGATACGCAGTATTTT. The chain is built from TRBV30 and TRBJ2-3, with 7 positions matching TRBD2. The germline V gene has CDR1 GTSNPN and CDR2 SVGIG (reference sequence). The ends lost 3 bases at V and 2 bases at J; junction bases unmatched: 8. This CDR3 has 15 residues.

The V call is TRBV5-1, the J call TRBJ1-2, with TRBD1 as a possible D gene (5 bases). Germline CDR1 is SGHRS and CDR2 is YFSETQ. The CDR3 totals 14 residues. Trimming pared 2 bases from V and 6 bases from J, leaving 14 bases between. DNA for the CDR3: TGCGCCAGCAGCTTCCTCAGGGTCAACGATGGCTACACCTTC. It is translated as CASSFLRVNDGYTF.

The rearrangement joins TRBV7-3 to TRBJ2-3; no clear D gene. The V and J ends lost 4 bases and 0 bases respectively, with 5 bases between them. The CDR3 totals 13 residues. Germline values: CDR1 SGHTA, CDR2 FQGTGA. In DNA, the CDR3 is TGTGCCAGCAGCTCTACTAGCACAGATACGCAGTATTTT. This encodes CASSSTSTDTQYF.

This chain connects TRBV7-3 to TRBJ2-3; tentatively, D is TRBD2 (7 bases). Germline CDR1 is SGHTA and CDR2 is FQGTGA. The V and J ends lost 5 bases and 4 bases respectively, with 19 bases between them. This CDR3 has 16 residues. CDR3 sequence reads: CASSHLGGGGADTQYF. In DNA, the CDR3 is TGTGCCAGCAGCCACCTCGGCGGGGGCGGGGCAGATACGCAGTATTTT.

The rearrangement uses TRBV7-6 and TRBJ1-5; 9 bases are shared with TRBD1. Germline V lookup: CDR1 SGHVS, CDR2 FNYEAQ. V gave up 1 base and J gave up 6 bases; unmatched junction bases: 7. This CDR3 contains 16 residues. The CDR3 coding sequence is TGTGCCAGCAGCTTAGAAAGTGGGGGACAGGGTCAGCCCCAGCATTTT. Translation: CASSLESGGQGQPQHF.

The V gene is TRBV28, the J gene TRBJ2-7; 10 bases fit TRBD2. Germline CDR1 is MDHEN and CDR2 is SYDVKM. The CDR3 has 17 residues. With 2 bases clipped from V and 0 bases from J, the junction kept 7 bases outside the gene matches. The CDR3 bases are TGTGCCAGCAGTTTAAATAGTCCTAGCGGGAGCTCCTACGAGCAGTACTTC. This sequence encodes CASSLNSPSGSSYEQYF.

The chain is built from TRBV5-1 and TRBJ2-7; D call uncertain. The CDR3 sequence is 14 residues long. The ends were cut back, 0 bases at V and 3 bases at J, with 10 bases in the middle. Germline V CDR1 and CDR2: SGHRS, YFSETQ. CDR3 sequence: CASSLVSNFYEQYF. The CDR3 DNA follows: TGCGCCAGCAGCTTGGTGTCCAACTTCTACGAGCAGTACTTC.

The rearrangement joins TRBV7-8 to TRBJ2-5, with 7 bases aligning to TRBD1. Germline CDR1 is SGHVS and CDR2 is FQNEAQ. V dropped 5 bases and J dropped 3; count of bases not matched to a gene: 6. This CDR3 has 14 amino acids. CDR3 loop: CASSTRQGKETQYF. CDR3 sequence (DNA): TGTGCCAGCAGCACACGACAGGGCAAAGAGACCCAGTACTTC.

The chain employs TRBV29-1 and TRBJ2-2; 8 nucleotides align to TRBD2. The CDR3 runs to 16 residues. Germline trimming cut 4 bases from V and 5 bases from J; bases unmatched to any gene: 12. Germline CDR1 SQVTM, CDR2 ANQGSEA. Written as DNA, the CDR3 is TGCAGCGTTGGGGCCTACGCGGGGGGACCAACCGGGGAGCTGTTTTTT. Protein: CSVGAYAGGPTGELFF.

The gene calls are TRBV2 and TRBJ1-4, with 10 nucleotides matching TRBD1. Trimming at V came to 4 bases and at J to 8 bases, leaving 7 bases not matched to a gene. The CDR3 consists of 15 residues. Germline V gene lookup returns CDR1 SNHLY and CDR2 FYNNEI. CDR3 sequence (DNA): TGTGCCAGCAGTGGGACAGGGGGTGTACGCGAAAAACTGTTTTTT. Amino acids: CASSGTGGVREKLFF.

The gene calls are TRBV5-1 and TRBJ2-3, with 7 bases matching TRBD1. CDR3 length: 16 residues. V was pared by 0 bases and J by 2 bases, with 6 bases of the junction left unmatched. Germline V CDR1 and CDR2: SGHRS, YFSETQ. CDR3 in amino acids: CASSLDPGGNTDTQYF. DNA of the CDR3: TGCGCCAGCAGCTTGGATCCAGGGGGAAACACAGATACGCAGTATTTT.

The V call is TRBV6-1, the J call TRBJ2-1, with 9 bases aligning to TRBD1. Germline CDR1 reads MNHNS; CDR2 reads SASEGT. The length of the CDR3 is 14 residues. The V and J ends lost 6 bases and 8 bases, in that order; junction bases with no gene match: 8. The CDR3 DNA is TGTGCCAGCAGGAGGGACAGGGAGGTCGATGAGCAGTTCTTC. Its translation: CASRRDREVDEQFF.

The J gene is TRBJ1-5, the V gene TRBV2, with TRBD1 matching over 7 bases. Germline values: CDR1 SNHLY, CDR2 FYNNEI. CDR3 length equals 14 residues. V lost 6 bases to trimming and J lost 6 bases; unmatched junction nucleotides: 8. Here the CDR3 DNA reads TGTGCCAGCAGAGAGGGGGCATCGGGTCAGCCCCAGCATTTT. As protein: CASREGASGQPQHF.

The chain has TRBV7-9 and TRBJ2-7; D is ambiguous. V gave up 4 bases and J gave up 0 bases, with 16 bases separating them. This CDR3 comprises 16 residues. Germline V lookup: CDR1 SEHNR, CDR2 FQNEAQ (reference sequence). CDR3 loop: CASSSRSGSRSYEQYF. CDR3 nucleotide sequence: TGTGCCAGCAGCTCTAGAAGTGGCAGCCGCTCCTACGAGCAGTACTTC.

This clone came up a few times. V and J are TRBV25-1 and TRBJ1-1; D may be TRBD1 (5 bases). Trimming took 0 bases from V and 1 from J, leaving 12 bases between them. CDR3 length: 16 amino acids. Per the germline V gene, CDR1 is MGHDK and CDR2 is SYGVNS. The CDR3, as DNA: TGTGCCAGCAGTGAATACTCGACAGCCCCGAACACTGAAGCTTTCTTT. This encodes CASSEYSTAPNTEAFF.

The chain recombines TRBV7-2 with TRBJ1-5; the match to TRBD1 covers 9 bases. CDR3 length: 15 residues. J was trimmed by 5 bases and V by 5 bases; bases with no gene match: 7. The germline V gene has CDR1 SGHTA and CDR2 FQGNSA. In DNA form, the CDR3 reads TGTGCCAGCAGCCCTCAGGGGACAGGGTATCAGCCCCAGCATTTT. Protein: CASSPQGTGYQPQHF.